Below are 6 T cell receptor beta chains sequenced from a single sample in a study of OX40 agonist ivuxolimab in advanced cancers. This table comes from immunoSEQ multiplex PCR, and its TCRdb copy is limited to in-frame clones, with some not included. This table has 65,000 to 80,000 clones, roughly 84% appearing once. The sequences come from CD4+ or CD8+ T cells sorted from blood, collected in a trial of the OX40 agonist ivuxolimab. The receptor source for this set is an adult with an advanced solid tumor such as melanoma, head and neck, liver or kidney cancer.

The V and J genes are TRBV20-1 and TRBJ2-3; D gene ambiguous. Germline CDR1 reads DFQATT; CDR2 reads SNEGSKA (reference sequence). The V and J ends lost 5 bases and 0 bases respectively, with 3 bases between them. The CDR3 is 11 residues long. CDR3 loop: CSAQSTDTQYF. DNA of the CDR3: TGCAGTGCTCAGAGCACAGATACGCAGTATTTT.

The J gene is TRBJ2-3, the V gene TRBV4-2; a possible D gene is TRBD2 (6 bases). V lost 4 bases, J lost 6 bases, and 20 bases lay in between. The CDR3 consists of 16 residues. Germline CDR1 and CDR2: LGHNA and YNFKEQ. The CDR3, as DNA: TGTGCCAGCAGCCCCGGGAGCAGGGCAAATTTGGATACGCAGTATTTT. Residues: CASSPGSRANLDTQYF.

V and J are TRBV28 and TRBJ2-3, with a tentative D call TRBD2 (6 bases). V was cut by 7 bases and J by 0 bases, with 11 bases left in between. The CDR3 runs to 14 residues. The V gene's germline CDR1 is MDHEN and CDR2 SYDVKM. The CDR3: CASTEAGSTDTQYF. The CDR3 DNA follows: TGTGCCAGCACAGAAGCGGGTAGCACAGATACGCAGTATTTT.

The genes are TRBV6-4 and TRBJ2-4; D unclear. The CDR3 is made up of 12 amino acids. CDR1 and CDR2 from the germline V gene are MRHNA and SNTAGT. The V gene lost 0 bases and the J gene lost 9 bases, with 6 bases spanning the gap. The CDR3 DNA sequence: TGTGCCAGCAGTGACTCCTCGGGCATTCAGTACTTC. Translated: CASSDSSGIQYF.

This clone came up once. The rearrangement links TRBV28 to TRBJ1-2; possible D gene TRBD1, 6 bases. From germline, CDR1 is MDHEN and CDR2 SYDVKM. This CDR3 comprises 13 residues. V lost 1 base and J 7 bases, leaving 10 bases between the germline ends. CDR3 bases: TGTGCCAGCAGTTTATTGGGGGGCCCTGGCTACACCTTC. This translates into CASSLLGGPGYTF.

This chain uses TRBV19 with TRBJ2-4, with 12 bases identical to TRBD1. The germline V gene encodes CDR1 LNHDA and CDR2 SQIVND (reference sequence). V lost 7 bases, J lost 0 bases, and 10 bases stayed unmatched. CDR3 length equals 18 residues. The DNA of the CDR3 is TGTGCCAGTACCTCCGGGACAGGGGGCCCACTAGCCAAAAACATTCAGTACTTC. This gives the protein CASTSGTGGPLAKNIQYF.